The 5 T cell receptor beta chains listed next were all sequenced from one sample in a study of molecular identifiers for immune sequencing clone quantification. TCRdb redid the calling of the PCR reads with MiXCR, one entry per CDR3 protein. The table has over 100,000 distinct CDR3 sequences, 30% to 45% seen once. The sequencing sample was made of naive CD8+ T cells from blood, with Jurkat cell RNA spiked in. Subset here: FACS-sorted CD8+CD4-CCR7+CD45RA+ naive T cells. The receptors shown here come from a human donor in good health. Some libraries in this study had Jurkat cell RNA spiked in.

This clonotype was detected only a few times. This rearrangement joins TRBV7-9 to TRBJ1-2, with 9 bases that match TRBD1. The germline V gene encodes CDR1 SEHNR and CDR2 FQNEAQ (reference sequence). The CDR3 runs to 14 residues. V was pared by 5 bases and J by 6 bases, with 7 bases of the junction left unmatched. CDR3 protein: CASSHRGRPDGYTF. Here the CDR3 DNA reads TGTGCCAGCAGCCACAGGGGGCGCCCCGATGGCTACACCTTC.

On this clonotype: A clone one base away is much larger, so this may be a read error. The chain combines TRBV28 with TRBJ2-7, with no clear D. The CDR3 length is 12 residues. Germline CDR1 and CDR2: MDHEN and SYDVKM. For the CDR3, the DNA is TGTACCAGCAGTTTATGGTCCTACGAGCAGTACTTC. It is translated as CTSSLWSYEQYF.

This rearrangement joins TRBV6-4 to TRBJ2-4; no clear D. Germline CDR1 is MRHNA and CDR2 is SNTAGT. The CDR3 runs 12 residues. The V end lost 6 bases, the J end lost 14 bases, and 17 bases lay between the germline ends. CDR3 nucleotides: TGTGCCAGCAGAGGCAGACTTAGACAAAAGTACTTC. Encoded protein: CASRGRLRQKYF.

This chain links TRBV6-2 or TRBV6-3 with TRBJ2-1; weak D call: TRBD1 (6 bases). Germline V gene lookup returns CDR1 MNHEY and CDR2 SVGEGT. V lost 6 bases and J 9 bases, leaving 15 bases between the germline ends. The CDR3 is made up of 13 amino acids. In DNA form, the CDR3 reads TGTGCCAGCAGAAGACAGGCCCACATTGAGCAGTTCTTC. This sequence encodes CASRRQAHIEQFF.

This clonotype was recorded a few times. This sequence joins TRBV7-9 and TRBJ2-7; the match to TRBD1 covers 7 bases. Per germline, CDR1 SEHNR and CDR2 FQNEAQ (reference sequence). V was clipped by 1 base and J by 1 base; unmatched bases: 7. The CDR3 extends over 16 amino acids. CDR3 in amino acids: CASSLVWDSTSYEQYF. The CDR3 bases are TGTGCCAGCAGCTTAGTCTGGGACAGCACTTCCTACGAGCAGTACTTC.